This TCR beta chain was sequenced in a study of blood T cell repertoires in COVID-19. Study-wide background: Italy, Spain and the United States were the sources of the convalescent and acute COVID-19 samples. PBMCs, B-cell-depleted T cells, or T cells provided the cDNA or gDNA that made up the material.

CDR3 size: 17 residues. Per germline, CDR1 MGHDK and CDR2 SYGVNS. With V trimmed by 10 bases and J by 7 bases, 24 bases remained unmatched. Original data processing: Reference gene primer amplification gave nucleated cell count estimates. The table came from immunoSEQ multiplex PCR; TCRdb's copy has only in-frame clones and leaves some out. The V and J calls and the clone size are those of that table, but D and trimming were determined from the DNA. The sample yields 120,000 or so clones, around 89% seen once. The specimen sequenced was peripheral blood. The genes are TRBV25-1 and TRBJ2-7; TRBD2 matches 8 bases. This TCR derives from a man in his fifties with acute or convalescent COVID-19. This chain's CDR3 is CATARTGASGSFWEQYF. The CDR3 DNA is TGTGCCACCGCTCGGACTGGGGCCAGCGGGAGTTTCTGGGAGCAGTACTTC.